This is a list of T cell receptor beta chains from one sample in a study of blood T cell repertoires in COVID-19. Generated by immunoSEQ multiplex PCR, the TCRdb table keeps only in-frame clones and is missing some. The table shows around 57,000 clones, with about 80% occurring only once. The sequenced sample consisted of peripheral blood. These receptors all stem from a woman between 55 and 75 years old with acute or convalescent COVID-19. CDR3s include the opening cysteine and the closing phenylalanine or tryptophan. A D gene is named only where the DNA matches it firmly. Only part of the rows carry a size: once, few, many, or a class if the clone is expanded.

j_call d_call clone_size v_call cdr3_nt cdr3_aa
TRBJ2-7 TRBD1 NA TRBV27 TGTGCCAGCAGCCGGGGACAGGGCTTTTACGAGCAGTACTTC CASSRGQGFYEQYF
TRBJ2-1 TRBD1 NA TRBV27 TGTGCCAGCGCAATACAGGGGGCCCTGGCAGGATCCTACAATGAGCAGTTCTTC CASAIQGALAGSYNEQFF
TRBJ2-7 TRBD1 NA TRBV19 TGTGCCAGTAGTATAGGGACAGGTTCCTACGAGCAGTACTTC CASSIGTGSYEQYF
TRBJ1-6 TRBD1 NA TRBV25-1 TGTGCCAGCAGTCTCGGGACAGGGCTTTCACCCCTCCACTTT CASSLGTGLSPLHF
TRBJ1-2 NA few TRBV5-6 TGTGCCAGTCACAGGGAGTATGGCTACACCTTC CASHREYGYTF
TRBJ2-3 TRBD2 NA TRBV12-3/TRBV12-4 TGTGCCAGCAAACTAGCGAATGGAGATACGCAGTATTTT CASKLANGDTQYF
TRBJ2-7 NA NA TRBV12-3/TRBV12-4 TGTGCCAGCAGTCTAGACAGTTCCTACGAGCAGTACTTC CASSLDSSYEQYF
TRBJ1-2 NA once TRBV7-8 TGTGCCAGCAGCGTTACTGTAGGGGACTATGGCTACACCTTC CASSVTVGDYGYTF
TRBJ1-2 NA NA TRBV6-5 TGTGCCAGCAGTTCGGCGGGGGACTATGGCTACACCTTC CASSSAGDYGYTF
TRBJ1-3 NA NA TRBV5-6 TGTGCCAGCAGCTTGGGACCGGGAGAAGGAAACACCATATATTTT CASSLGPGEGNTIYF
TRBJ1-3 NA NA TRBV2 TGTGCCAGCAGTGACGTTGCTGGAAACACCATATATTTT CASSDVAGNTIYF
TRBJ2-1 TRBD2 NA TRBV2 TGTGCCAGCAGTGAAGTCCCAGCGGGGGTGTACAATGAGCAGTTCTTC CASSEVPAGVYNEQFF
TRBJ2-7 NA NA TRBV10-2 TGCGCCAGCAAGCCTAGCTCCTACGAGCAGTACTTC CASKPSSYEQYF
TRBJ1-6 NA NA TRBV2 TGTGCCAGCAGTGAAGCAGGGGCTTTTAATTCACCCCTCCACTTT CASSEAGAFNSPLHF
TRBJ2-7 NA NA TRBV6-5 TGTGCCAGCAGTTACGGGGGGGAGCAGTACTTC CASSYGGEQYF
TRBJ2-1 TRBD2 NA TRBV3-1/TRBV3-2 TGTGCCAGCAGCCCAGGGGTAGCGGGGGGAACCTCCTACAATGAGCAGTTCTTC CASSPGVAGGTSYNEQFF
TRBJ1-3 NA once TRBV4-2 TGTGCCAGCAGCCAAGTAGAAGGGGCAGCTGGAAACACCATATATTTT CASSQVEGAAGNTIYF
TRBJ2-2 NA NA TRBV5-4 TGTGCCAGCGGGGCGGACCCCCAGGCCGGGGAGCTGTTTTTT CASGADPQAGELFF
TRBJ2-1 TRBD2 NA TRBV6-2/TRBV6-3 TGTGCCAGCAGTTATAGCAGCGGGGGGGCCTACAATGAGCAGTTCTTC CASSYSSGGAYNEQFF
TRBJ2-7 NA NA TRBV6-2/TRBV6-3 TGTGCCAGCAGTCCGGGGTTCGACGAGCAGTACTTC CASSPGFDEQYF
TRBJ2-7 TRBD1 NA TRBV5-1 TGCGCCAGCAGCTTGACAGGGGATGAGCAGTACTTC CASSLTGDEQYF
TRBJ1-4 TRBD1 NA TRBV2 TGTGCCGGCAAGGGGGCATCGAGTGAAAAACTGTTTTTT CAGKGASSEKLFF
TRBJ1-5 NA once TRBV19 TGTGCCAGTAGGGGGGCGTCTGGAGGCAATCAGCCCCAGCATTTT CASRGASGGNQPQHF
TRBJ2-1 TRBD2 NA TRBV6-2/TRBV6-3 TGTGCCAGCAGCTGGGTGCGGGGGGGAGACAATGAGCAGTTCTTC CASSWVRGGDNEQFF
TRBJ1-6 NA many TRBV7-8 TGTGCCAGCAGCTTGATACAGGGAGAGACCTATAATTCACCCCTCCACTTT CASSLIQGETYNSPLHF
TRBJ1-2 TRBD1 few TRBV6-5 TGTGCCAGCAGTATAGGGACAGGGGGCCAGGTTGGCTACACCTTC CASSIGTGGQVGYTF
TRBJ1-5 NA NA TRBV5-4 TGTGCCAGCAGCTTGTTCGGGAATCAGCCCCAGCATTTT CASSLFGNQPQHF
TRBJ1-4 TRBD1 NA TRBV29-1 TGCAGCGTTGAAGATTACCGGGCAAACGGGGGACAGGTCCTGTTTTTT CSVEDYRANGGQVLFF
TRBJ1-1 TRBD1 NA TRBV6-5 TGTGCCACTCGGGACAGCAACACTGAAGCTTTCTTT CATRDSNTEAFF
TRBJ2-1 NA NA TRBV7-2 TGTGCCAGCAGCACCATGGCCGGGGGCAATGAGCAGTTCTTC CASSTMAGGNEQFF
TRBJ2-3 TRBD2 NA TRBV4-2 TGTGCCAGCAGCCCGCGACTAGCGGAAGATACGCAGTATTTT CASSPRLAEDTQYF
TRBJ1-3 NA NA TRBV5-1 TGCGCCAGCAGCTTGGAACAGGGCACTGGAAACACCATATATTTT CASSLEQGTGNTIYF
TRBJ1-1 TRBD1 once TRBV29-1 TGCAGCGTCGAGCGGGGGACAGCGCCGATGGGAGCTTTCTTT CSVERGTAPMGAFF
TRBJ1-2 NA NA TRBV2 TGTGCCAGCAGTGATCGTAATGGCTACACCTTC CASSDRNGYTF
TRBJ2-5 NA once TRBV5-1 TGCGCCTCCTCGACTAGTCGTGTCCAAGAGACCCAGTACTTC CASSTSRVQETQYF
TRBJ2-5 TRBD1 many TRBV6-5 TGTGCCAGCAGTTACGGACAGGGGTCGACCCAGTACTTC CASSYGQGSTQYF
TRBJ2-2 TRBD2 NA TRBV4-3 TGCGCCAGCAGCCAGAAGGTACTAGCGGGGACCTACACCGGGGAGCTGTTTTTT CASSQKVLAGTYTGELFF
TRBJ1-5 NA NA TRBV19 TGTGCCAGTAGTATGTATAGGGGGAGCAATCAGCCCCAGCATTTT CASSMYRGSNQPQHF
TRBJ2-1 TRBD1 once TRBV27 TGTGCCAGCAGTTACGGGACAGGAGTGCCCTCCTACAATGAGCAGTTCTTC CASSYGTGVPSYNEQFF
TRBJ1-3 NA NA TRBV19 TGTGCCAGACTCCGGGGGGAACCTGGAAACACCATATATTTT CARLRGEPGNTIYF
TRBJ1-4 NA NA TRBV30 TGTGCCTGGAGAGGAGGTTCTAATGAAAAACTGTTTTTT CAWRGGSNEKLFF
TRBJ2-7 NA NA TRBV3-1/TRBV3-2 TGTGCCAGCAGCCTCAAAGGGGGGACAGCCGAGCAGTACTTC CASSLKGGTAEQYF
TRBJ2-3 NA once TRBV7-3 TGTGCCAGCAGCACCCCCCGGGTGGGGGCCACAGATACGCAGTATTTT CASSTPRVGATDTQYF
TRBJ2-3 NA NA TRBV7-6 TGTGCCAGCAGCTTAGAAAAGCGCGCGGCAGATACGCAGTATTTT CASSLEKRAADTQYF
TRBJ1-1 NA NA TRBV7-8 TGTGCCAGCAGGTCCGGGTGGACTGAAGCTTTCTTT CASRSGWTEAFF
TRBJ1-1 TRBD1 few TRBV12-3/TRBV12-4 TGTGCCAGCAGACCCGGGACAGGCACTGAAGCTTTCTTT CASRPGTGTEAFF